This TCR beta chain was documented in a study of cytomegalovirus exposure and HLA in healthy donors. The assay was immunoSEQ multiplex PCR, and TCRdb's table has in-frame clones only and misses some. The repertoire has more than 300,000 clones, more than 80% of them found once; the top ten carry roughly 0.75%. After removal of 3 bases from V and 0 bases from J, the junction contained 2 bases not matched to a gene. The CDR3 contains 15 residues. Germline loops: CDR1 MNHEY, CDR2 SMNVEV (reference sequence). The J gene is TRBJ2-3, the V gene TRBV27, with TRBD2 matching over 8 bases. This TCR derives from a woman between 18 and 29 years old in good health and CMV-seronegative. The sample taken for sequencing was PBMCs. The CDR3: CASSLRTSSTDTQYF. The CDR3 DNA is TGTGCCAGCAGTTTGAGGACTAGCAGCACAGATACGCAGTATTTT.